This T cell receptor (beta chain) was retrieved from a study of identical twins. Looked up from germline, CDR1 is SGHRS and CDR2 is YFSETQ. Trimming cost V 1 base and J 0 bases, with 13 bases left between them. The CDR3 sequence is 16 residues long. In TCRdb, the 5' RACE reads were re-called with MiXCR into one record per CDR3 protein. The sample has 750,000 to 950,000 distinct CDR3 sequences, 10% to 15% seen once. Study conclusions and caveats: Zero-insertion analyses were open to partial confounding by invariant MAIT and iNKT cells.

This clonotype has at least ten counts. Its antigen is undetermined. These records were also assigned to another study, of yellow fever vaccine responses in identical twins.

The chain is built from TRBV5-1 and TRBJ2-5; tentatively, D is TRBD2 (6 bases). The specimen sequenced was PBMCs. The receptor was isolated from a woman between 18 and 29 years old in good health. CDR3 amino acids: CASSLTGLQYQETQYF. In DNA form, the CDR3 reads TGCGCCAGCAGCTTGACAGGACTACAGTACCAAGAGACCCAGTACTTC.